What follows is one T cell receptor beta chain and its context. V was cut by 6 bases and J by 3 bases, with 17 bases left in between. Per germline, CDR1 LNHDA and CDR2 SQIVND (reference sequence). The CDR3 sequence is 16 residues long. Clones were sequenced by immunoSEQ multiplex PCR, and TCRdb holds only the in-frame ones, with some missing. The sample yields just under 550,000 clones, 70% to 80% seen once. The record originates from a study of shared T cell receptors in the human thymus. The same specimen was also included in a second study, on human thymus T cells.

The rearrangement links TRBV19 to TRBJ1-4, with D possibly TRBD1 on 6 matching bases. This TCR was sampled from a boy in the first two years of life with a congenital heart defect. The specimen sequenced was thymocytes. The CDR3 nucleotides read TGTGCCAGTAGCCGCCCGGGTGAGGGGGCTAATGAAAAACTGTTTTTT. As protein: CASSRPGEGANEKLFF.